This is a list of T cell receptor beta chains from one sample in a study of shared T cell receptors in the human thymus. The method was immunoSEQ multiplex PCR; TCRdb's version includes in-frame clones alone and lacks a portion of them. The sample gives about 660,000 clones, approximately 87% of which show up once; over 0.008% is in the top ten. The data also belong to a second study, concerning human thymus T cells.

The material sequenced was thymocytes. The receptors shown here come from a boy in the first two years of life with a congenital heart defect. Each CDR3 is given with its conserved first and last residue. A D gene is named only where the DNA matches it firmly.

j_call v_call d_call cdr3_nt cdr3_aa
TRBJ2-1 TRBV9 . TGTGCCAGCAGCCCCGGGCAGAGGGTACCCGCGCCCCACAATGAGCAGTTCTTC CASSPGQRVPAPHNEQFF
TRBJ1-5 TRBV7-2 . TGTGCCAGCAGCTTAGGTGCCAGGGGCTATAGCAATCAGCCCCAGCATTTT CASSLGARGYSNQPQHF
TRBJ2-7 TRBV6-6 TRBD2 TGTGCCAGCAGTTCCGGGACTAGCCTGTACGAGCAGTACTTC CASSSGTSLYEQYF
TRBJ1-2 TRBV15 . TGTGCCACCAGCAGGACTGTTGCACCGGATTCCTATGGCTACACCTTC CATSRTVAPDSYGYTF
TRBJ2-5 TRBV6-6 . TGTGCCAGCAGGCCTGGAGTAGGAGAGACCCAGTACTTC CASRPGVGETQYF
TRBJ2-1 TRBV25-1 . TGTGCCAGCAGTAGGGGGACCTACAATGAGCAGTTCTTC CASSRGTYNEQFF
TRBJ2-5 TRBV2 . TGTGCCAGCAGGGGCGGGCGGACCCAAGAGACCCAGTACTTC CASRGGRTQETQYF
TRBJ2-5 TRBV13 TRBD2 TGTGCCAGCAGCTTAACCCTAGCGGGAGATGAGGGAAGAGAGACCCAGTACTTC CASSLTLAGDEGRETQYF
TRBJ1-5 TRBV27 . TGTGCCAGCAGGCCAACAGGTAGCAATCAGCCCCAGCATTTT CASRPTGSNQPQHF
TRBJ2-7 TRBV9 . TGTGCCAGCAGCGTAGACCAGCGGCCCTACGAGCAGTACTTC CASSVDQRPYEQYF